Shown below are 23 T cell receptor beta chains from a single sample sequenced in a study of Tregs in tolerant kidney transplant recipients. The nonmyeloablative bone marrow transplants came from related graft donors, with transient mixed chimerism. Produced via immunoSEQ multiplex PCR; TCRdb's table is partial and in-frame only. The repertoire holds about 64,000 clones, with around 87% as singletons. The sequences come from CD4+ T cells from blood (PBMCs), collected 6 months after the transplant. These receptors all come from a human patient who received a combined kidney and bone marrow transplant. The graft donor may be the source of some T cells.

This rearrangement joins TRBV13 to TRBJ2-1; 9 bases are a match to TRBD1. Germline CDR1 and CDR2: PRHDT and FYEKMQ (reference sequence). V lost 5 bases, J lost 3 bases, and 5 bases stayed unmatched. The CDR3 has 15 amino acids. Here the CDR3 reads CASSPGTGHYNEQFF. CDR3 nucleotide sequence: TGTGCCAGCAGCCCAGGGACAGGGCACTACAATGAGCAGTTCTTC.

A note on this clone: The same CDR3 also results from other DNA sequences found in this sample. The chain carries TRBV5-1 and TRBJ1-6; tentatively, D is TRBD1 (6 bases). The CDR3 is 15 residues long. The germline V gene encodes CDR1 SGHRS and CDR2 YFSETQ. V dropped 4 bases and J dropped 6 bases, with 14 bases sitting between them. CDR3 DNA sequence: TGCGCCAGCAGCCCCCGATGGACAGCTAATTCACCCCTCCACTTT. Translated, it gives CASSPRWTANSPLHF.

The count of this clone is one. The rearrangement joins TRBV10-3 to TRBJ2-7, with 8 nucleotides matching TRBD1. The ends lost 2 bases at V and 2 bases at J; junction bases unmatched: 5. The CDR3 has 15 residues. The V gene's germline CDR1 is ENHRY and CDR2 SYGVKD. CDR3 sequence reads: CAISEGTGLPYEQYF. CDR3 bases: TGTGCCATCAGTGAGGGGACAGGCCTACCCTACGAGCAGTACTTC.

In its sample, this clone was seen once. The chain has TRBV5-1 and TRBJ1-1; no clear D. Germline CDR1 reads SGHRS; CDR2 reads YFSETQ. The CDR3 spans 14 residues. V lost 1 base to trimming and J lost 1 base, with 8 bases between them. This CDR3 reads CASSLYSKNTEAFF. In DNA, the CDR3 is TGCGCCAGCAGCTTGTACAGTAAGAACACTGAAGCTTTCTTT.

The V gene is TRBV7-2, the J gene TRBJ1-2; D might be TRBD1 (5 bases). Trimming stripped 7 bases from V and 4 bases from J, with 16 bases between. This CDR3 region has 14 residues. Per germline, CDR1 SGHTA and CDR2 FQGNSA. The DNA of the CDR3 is TGTGCCAGCATCCGTGGGGGGTCGGGCTATGGCTACACCTTC. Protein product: CASIRGGSGYGYTF.

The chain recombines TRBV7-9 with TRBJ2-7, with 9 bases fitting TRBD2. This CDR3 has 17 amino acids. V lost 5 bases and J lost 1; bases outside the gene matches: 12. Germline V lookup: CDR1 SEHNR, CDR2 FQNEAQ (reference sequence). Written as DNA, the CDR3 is TGTGCCAGCAGCCATAGACTAGCGGATTGGGAATCCTACGAGCAGTACTTC. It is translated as CASSHRLADWESYEQYF.

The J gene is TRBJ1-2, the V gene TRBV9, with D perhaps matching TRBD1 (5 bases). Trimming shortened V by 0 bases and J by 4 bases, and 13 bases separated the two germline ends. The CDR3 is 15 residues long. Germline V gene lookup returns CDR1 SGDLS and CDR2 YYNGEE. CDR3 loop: CASSVDGAGGYGYTF. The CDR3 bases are TGTGCCAGCAGCGTAGATGGGGCAGGTGGCTATGGCTACACCTTC.

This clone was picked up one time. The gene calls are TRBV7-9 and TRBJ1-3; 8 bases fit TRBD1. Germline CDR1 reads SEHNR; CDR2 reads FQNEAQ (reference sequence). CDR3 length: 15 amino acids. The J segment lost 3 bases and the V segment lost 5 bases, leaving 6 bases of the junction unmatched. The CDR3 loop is CASSAGQAYGNTIYF. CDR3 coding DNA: TGTGCCAGCAGCGCGGGACAGGCTTATGGAAACACCATATATTTT.

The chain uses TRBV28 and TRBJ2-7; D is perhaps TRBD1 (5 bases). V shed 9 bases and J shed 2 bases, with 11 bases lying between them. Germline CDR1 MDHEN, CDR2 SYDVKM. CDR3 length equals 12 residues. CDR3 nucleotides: TGTGCCAGTACAGGTTCTACCTACGAGCAGTACTTC. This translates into CASTGSTYEQYF.

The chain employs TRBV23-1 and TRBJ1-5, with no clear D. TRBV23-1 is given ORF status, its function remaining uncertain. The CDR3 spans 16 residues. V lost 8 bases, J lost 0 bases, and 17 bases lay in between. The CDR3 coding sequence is TGCGCCAGCCGAACGAGGGTGTGGGGTAGCAATCAGCCCCAGCATTTT. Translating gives CASRTRVWGSNQPQHF.

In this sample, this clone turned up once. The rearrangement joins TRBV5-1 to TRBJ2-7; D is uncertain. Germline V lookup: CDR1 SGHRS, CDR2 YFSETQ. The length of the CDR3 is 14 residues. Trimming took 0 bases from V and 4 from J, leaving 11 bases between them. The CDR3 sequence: CASSLVFSWYEQYF. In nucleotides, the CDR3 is TGCGCCAGCAGCTTGGTTTTCAGTTGGTACGAGCAGTACTTC. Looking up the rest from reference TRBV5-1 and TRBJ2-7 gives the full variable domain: KAGVTQTPRYLIKTRGQQVTLSCSPISGHRSVSWYQQTPGQGLQFLFEYFSETQRNKGNFPGRFSGRQFSNSRSEMNVSTLELGDSALYLCASSLVFSWYEQYFGPGTRLTVT.

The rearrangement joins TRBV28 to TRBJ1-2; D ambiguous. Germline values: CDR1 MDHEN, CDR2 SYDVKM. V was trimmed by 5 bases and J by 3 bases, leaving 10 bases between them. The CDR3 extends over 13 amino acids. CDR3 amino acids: CASSRGGDYGYTF. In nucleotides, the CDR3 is TGTGCCAGCAGTCGCGGCGGTGACTATGGCTACACCTTC.

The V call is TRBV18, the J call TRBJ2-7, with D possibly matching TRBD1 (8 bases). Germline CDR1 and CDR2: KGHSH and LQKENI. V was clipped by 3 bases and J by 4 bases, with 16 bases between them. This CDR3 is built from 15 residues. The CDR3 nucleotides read TGTGCCAGCTCACCTGTCGGACAGGGAGGGTACGAGCAGTACTTC. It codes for CASSPVGQGGYEQYF.

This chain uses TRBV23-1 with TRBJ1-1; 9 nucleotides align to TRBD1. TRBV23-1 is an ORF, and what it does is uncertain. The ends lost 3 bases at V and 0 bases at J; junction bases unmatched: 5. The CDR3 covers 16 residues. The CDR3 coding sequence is TGCGCCAGCAGTCATAGGGGGACAGGGTTGAACACTGAAGCTTTCTTT. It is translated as CASSHRGTGLNTEAFF.

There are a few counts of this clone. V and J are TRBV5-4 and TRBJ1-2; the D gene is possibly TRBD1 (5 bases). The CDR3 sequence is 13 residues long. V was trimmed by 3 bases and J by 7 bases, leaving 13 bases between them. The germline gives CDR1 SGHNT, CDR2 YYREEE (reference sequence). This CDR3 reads CASSSLMTVGYTF. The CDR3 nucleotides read TGTGCCAGCAGCTCCCTTATGACAGTTGGCTACACCTTC. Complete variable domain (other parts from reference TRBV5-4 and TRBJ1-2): ETGVTQSPTHLIKTRGQQVTLRCSSQSGHNTVSWYQQALGQGPQFIFQYYREEENGRGNFPPRFSGLQFPNYSSELNVNALELDDSALYLCASSSLMTVGYTFGSGTRLTVV.

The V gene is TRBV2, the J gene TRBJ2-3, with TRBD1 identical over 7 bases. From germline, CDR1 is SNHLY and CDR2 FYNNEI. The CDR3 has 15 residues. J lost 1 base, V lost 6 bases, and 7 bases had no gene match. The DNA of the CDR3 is TGTGCCAGCAGCCTTGGGCAGGGGGGCACAGATACGCAGTATTTT. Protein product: CASSLGQGGTDTQYF.

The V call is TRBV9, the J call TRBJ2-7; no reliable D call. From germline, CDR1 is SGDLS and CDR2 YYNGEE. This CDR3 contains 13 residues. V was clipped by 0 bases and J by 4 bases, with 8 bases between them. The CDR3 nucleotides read TGTGCCAGCAGCGTAGAACACAGTTACGAGCAGTACTTC. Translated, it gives CASSVEHSYEQYF.

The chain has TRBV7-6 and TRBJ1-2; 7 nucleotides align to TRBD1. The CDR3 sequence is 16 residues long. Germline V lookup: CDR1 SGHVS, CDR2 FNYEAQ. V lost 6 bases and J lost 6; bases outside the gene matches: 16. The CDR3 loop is CASSSVYTGARDGYTF. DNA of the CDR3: TGTGCCAGCAGTTCAGTATATACAGGGGCGAGGGATGGCTACACCTTC.

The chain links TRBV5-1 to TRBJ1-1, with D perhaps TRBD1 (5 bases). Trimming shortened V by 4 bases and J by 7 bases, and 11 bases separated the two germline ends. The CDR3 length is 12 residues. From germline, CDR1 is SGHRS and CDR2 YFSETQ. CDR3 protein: CASSTRQSEAFF. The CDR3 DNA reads TGCGCCAGCAGCACCCGACAGAGTGAAGCTTTCTTT.

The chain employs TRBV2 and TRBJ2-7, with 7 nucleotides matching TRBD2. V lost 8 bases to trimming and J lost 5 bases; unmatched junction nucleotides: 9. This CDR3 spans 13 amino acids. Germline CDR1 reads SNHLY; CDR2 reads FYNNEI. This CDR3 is CASDRRESNEQYF. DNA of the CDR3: TGTGCCAGCGATCGGCGGGAGAGCAACGAGCAGTACTTC. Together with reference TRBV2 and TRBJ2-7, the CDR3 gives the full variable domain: EPEVTQTPSHQVTQMGQEVILRCVPISNHLYFYWYRQILGQKVEFLVSFYNNEISEKSEIFDDQFSVERPDGSNFTLKIRSTKLEDSAMYFCASDRRESNEQYFGPGTRLTVT.

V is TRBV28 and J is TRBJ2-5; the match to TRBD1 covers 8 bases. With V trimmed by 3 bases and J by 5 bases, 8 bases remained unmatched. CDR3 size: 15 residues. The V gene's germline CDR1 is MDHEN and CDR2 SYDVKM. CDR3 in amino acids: CASSLVGTGMETQYF. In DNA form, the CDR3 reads TGTGCCAGCAGTTTGGTGGGGACAGGAATGGAGACCCAGTACTTC.

This CDR3 reads CAWSEDRGPYGYTF. As DNA, the CDR3 is TGTGCCTGGAGTGAGGACAGGGGTCCCTATGGCTACACCTTC. The V call is TRBV30, the J call TRBJ1-2, with 9 bases fitting TRBD1. This CDR3 is built from 14 residues. V shed 1 base and J 4 bases; nucleotides not matched to a gene: 4. Germline V gene sequence: CDR1 GTSNPN, CDR2 SVGIG (reference sequence).

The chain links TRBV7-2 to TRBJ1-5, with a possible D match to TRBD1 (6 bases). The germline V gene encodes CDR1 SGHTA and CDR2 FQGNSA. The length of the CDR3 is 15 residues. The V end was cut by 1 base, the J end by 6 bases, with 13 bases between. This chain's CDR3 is CASSLEAGVGQPQHF. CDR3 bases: TGTGCCAGCAGCTTAGAAGCAGGGGTTGGTCAGCCCCAGCATTTT.